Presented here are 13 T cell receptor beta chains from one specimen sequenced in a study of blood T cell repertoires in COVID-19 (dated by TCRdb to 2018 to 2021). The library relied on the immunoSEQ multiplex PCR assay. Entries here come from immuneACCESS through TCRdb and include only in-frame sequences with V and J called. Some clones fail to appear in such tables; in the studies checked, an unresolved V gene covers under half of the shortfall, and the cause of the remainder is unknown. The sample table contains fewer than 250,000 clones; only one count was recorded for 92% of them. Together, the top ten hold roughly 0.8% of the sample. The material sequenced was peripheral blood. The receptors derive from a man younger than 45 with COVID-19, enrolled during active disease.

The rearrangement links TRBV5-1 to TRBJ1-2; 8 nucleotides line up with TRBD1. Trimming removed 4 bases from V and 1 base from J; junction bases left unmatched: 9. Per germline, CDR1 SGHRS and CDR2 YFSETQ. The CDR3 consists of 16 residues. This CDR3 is CASSPGQVKLNYGYTF. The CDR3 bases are TGCGCCAGCAGCCCGGGACAGGTGAAACTTAACTATGGCTACACCTTC. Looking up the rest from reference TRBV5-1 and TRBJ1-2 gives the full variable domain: KAGVTQTPRYLIKTRGQQVTLSCSPISGHRSVSWYQQTPGQGLQFLFEYFSETQRNKGNFPGRFSGRQFSNSRSEMNVSTLELGDSALYLCASSPGQVKLNYGYTFGSGTRLTVV.

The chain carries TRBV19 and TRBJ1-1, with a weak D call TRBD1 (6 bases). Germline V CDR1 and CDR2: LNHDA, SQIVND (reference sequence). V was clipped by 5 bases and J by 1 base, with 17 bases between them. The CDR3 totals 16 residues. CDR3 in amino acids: CASSVIPGRGNTEAFF. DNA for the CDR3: TGTGCCAGTAGTGTCATCCCGGGCAGGGGGAACACTGAAGCTTTCTTT.

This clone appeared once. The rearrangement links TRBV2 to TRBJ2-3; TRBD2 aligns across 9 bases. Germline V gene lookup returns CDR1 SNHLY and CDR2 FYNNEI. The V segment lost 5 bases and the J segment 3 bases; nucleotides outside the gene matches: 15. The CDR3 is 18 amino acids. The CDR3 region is CASSLTLRAGGRTDTQYF. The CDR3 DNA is TGTGCCAGCAGTCTTACCTTAAGGGCGGGGGGGCGGACAGATACGCAGTATTTT.

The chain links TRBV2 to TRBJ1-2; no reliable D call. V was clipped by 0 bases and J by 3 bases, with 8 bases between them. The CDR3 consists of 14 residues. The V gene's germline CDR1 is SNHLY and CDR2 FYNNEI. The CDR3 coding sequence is TGTGCCAGCAGTGAAGCTACACAGCACTATGGCTACACCTTC. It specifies CASSEATQHYGYTF.

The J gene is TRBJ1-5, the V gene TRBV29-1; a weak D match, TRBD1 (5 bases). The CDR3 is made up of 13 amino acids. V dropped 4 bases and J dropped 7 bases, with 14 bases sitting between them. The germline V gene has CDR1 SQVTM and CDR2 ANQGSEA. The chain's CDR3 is CSVGAGGRQPQHF. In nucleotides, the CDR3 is TGCAGCGTTGGGGCCGGGGGGAGGCAGCCCCAGCATTTT.

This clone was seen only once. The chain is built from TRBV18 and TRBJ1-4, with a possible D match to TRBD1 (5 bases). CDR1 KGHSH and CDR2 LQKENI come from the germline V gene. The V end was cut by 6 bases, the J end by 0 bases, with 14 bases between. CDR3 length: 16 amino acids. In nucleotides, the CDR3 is TGTGCCAGCTCGCAAGGCAGGGTTGCAACTAATGAAAAACTGTTTTTT. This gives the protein CASSQGRVATNEKLFF.

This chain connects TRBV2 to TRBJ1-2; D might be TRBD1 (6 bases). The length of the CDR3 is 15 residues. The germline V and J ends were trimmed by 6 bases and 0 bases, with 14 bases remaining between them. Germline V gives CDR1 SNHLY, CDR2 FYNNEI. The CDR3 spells CASRDRTATNYGYTF. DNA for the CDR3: TGTGCCAGCAGAGACCGGACAGCAACTAACTATGGCTACACCTTC.

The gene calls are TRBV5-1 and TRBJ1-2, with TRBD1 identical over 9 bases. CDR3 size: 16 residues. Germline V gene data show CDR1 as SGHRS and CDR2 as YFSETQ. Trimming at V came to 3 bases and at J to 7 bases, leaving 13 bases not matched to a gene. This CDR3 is CASSSRPQGAKSGYTF. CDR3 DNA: TGCGCCAGCAGCTCTCGCCCACAGGGGGCGAAAAGTGGCTACACCTTC.

This CDR3 reads CASSPRDRGPGTEAFF. The CDR3 DNA reads TGTGCCAGCAGCCCGAGAGACAGGGGTCCTGGCACTGAAGCTTTCTTT. The chain has TRBV9 and TRBJ1-1; 8 nucleotides align to TRBD1. This CDR3 is 16 amino acids long. Trimming removed 4 bases from V and 4 bases from J; junction bases left unmatched: 12. Germline V gene sequence: CDR1 SGDLS, CDR2 YYNGEE.

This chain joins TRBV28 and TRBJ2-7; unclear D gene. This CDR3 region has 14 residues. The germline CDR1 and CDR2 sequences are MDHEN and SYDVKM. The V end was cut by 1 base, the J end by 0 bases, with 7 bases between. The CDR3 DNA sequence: TGTGCCAGCAGTTTATACTCAGGCTCCTACGAGCAGTACTTC. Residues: CASSLYSGSYEQYF.

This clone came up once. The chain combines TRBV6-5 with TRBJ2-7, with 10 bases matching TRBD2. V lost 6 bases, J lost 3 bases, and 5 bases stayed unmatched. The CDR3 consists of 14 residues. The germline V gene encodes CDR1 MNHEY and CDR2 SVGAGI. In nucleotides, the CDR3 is TGTGCCAGCAGAGGACTAGCGGTCTTCTACGAGCAGTACTTC. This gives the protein CASRGLAVFYEQYF.

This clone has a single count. CDR3: CASHDRGPNQPQHF. CDR3 DNA: TGTGCCAGCCACGACAGGGGCCCTAATCAGCCCCAGCATTTT. V and J are TRBV2 and TRBJ1-5; the match to TRBD1 covers 8 bases. V shed 8 bases, J shed 4 bases, and the junction held 7 bases outside the gene matches. In germline, CDR1 is SNHLY, CDR2 FYNNEI. This CDR3 is 14 amino acids long.

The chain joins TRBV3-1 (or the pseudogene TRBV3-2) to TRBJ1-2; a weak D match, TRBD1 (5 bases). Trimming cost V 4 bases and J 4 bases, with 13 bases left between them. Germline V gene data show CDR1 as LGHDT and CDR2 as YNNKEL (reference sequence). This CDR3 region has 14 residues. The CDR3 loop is CASSPLDKIYGYTF. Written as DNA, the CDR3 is TGTGCCAGCAGCCCACTGGACAAAATCTATGGCTACACCTTC.